The TCR beta chain under discussion was sequenced for a study of T cells in Graves' hyperthyroidism and ophthalmopathy. The CDR3 sequence is 12 residues long. Germline loops: CDR1 SQVTM, CDR2 ANQGSEA. Trimming took off 0 bases at V and 7 bases at J, with 9 bases between the two ends. The TCR beta CDR3 regions underwent amplification using RNA transcripts as the source. The HTBI primer set served for first-round RT-PCR of the TCR CDR3. In TCRdb, the multiplex PCR reads were re-called with MiXCR into one record per CDR3 protein. Of more than 550,000 distinct CDR3 sequences listed, about 45% are singletons.

The genes are TRBV29-1 and TRBJ1-2; D possibly corresponds to TRBD1 (5 bases). The specimen was peripheral blood or thyroid tissue (not recorded which). The receptor was derived from an adult man with Graves' disease, either hyperthyroidism or ophthalmopathy (not recorded which). The CDR3 reads CSVEEGGAGYTF. CDR3 DNA sequence: TGCAGCGTTGAAGAGGGAGGGGCTGGCTACACCTTC.